This TCR beta chain was captured by sequencing in a study of blood T cell repertoires in COVID-19. In germline, CDR1 is SGHNT, CDR2 YYREEE (reference sequence). Trimming removed 4 bases from V and 3 bases from J; junction bases left unmatched: 8. The CDR3 totals 15 residues. Study processing details: Nucleated cell counts were estimated from reference gene primer amplification. Clones were read by immunoSEQ multiplex PCR, and TCRdb kept only the in-frame ones, dropping some. V and J calls and clone size are given by that table; D and trimming were obtained from the DNA. Among 70,000 or so clones listed, around 90% were seen once.

The TCR comes from a man aged 50 to 60 with acute or convalescent COVID-19. Sequencing was done on a sample of peripheral blood. The rearrangement uses TRBV5-4 and TRBJ2-7; 9 bases fit TRBD1. The CDR3 nucleotides read TGTGCCAGCAGCCCGGGACAGGGCACCGGCTACGAGCAGTACGTC. Its protein product is CASSPGQGTGYEQYV.